The clone carrying this TCR beta chain has ten or more counts. This record belongs to a study of neurological immune-mediated disorders. TCRdb reanalysed the 5' RACE reads using MiXCR and keeps one entry per CDR3 protein. This sample yields about 46,000 distinct CDR3 sequences, of which 1.9% are seen a single time; around 2.2% belongs to the top ten. Per germline, CDR1 SGHRS and CDR2 YFSETQ. The CDR3 loop spans 13 amino acids. The germline V and J ends were trimmed by 0 bases and 6 bases, with 7 bases remaining between them. Sequencing was performed on PBMCs. The chain carries TRBV5-1 and TRBJ1-5, with D uncertain. This receptor was identified in a woman between 35 and 50 years old with multiple sclerosis. The CDR3 bases are TGCGCCAGCAGCTTGGAGGGCCGTCAGCCCCAGCATTTT. Residues: CASSLEGRQPQHF.